This TCR beta chain was captured by sequencing in a study of blood T cell repertoires in COVID-19. At the level of the study: Collection of acute and convalescent COVID-19 samples took place in the United States, Italy and Spain. Sample material is recorded as cDNA or gDNA derived from T cells, B-cell-depleted T cells, or PBMCs.

Trimming removed 2 bases at V and 1 base at J, with 6 bases between. The germline V gene encodes CDR1 WNHNN and CDR2 SYGVQD (reference sequence). The CDR3 length is 15 residues. Original processing methods: Estimation of nucleated cell counts was performed using reference gene primer amplification. Here immunoSEQ multiplex PCR was the method, and the copy in TCRdb shows in-frame clones only, minus some. That table gives V, J and clone size, and the DNA gave D and trimming. The sample records 130,000 or so clones, around nine tenths being singletons. This chain joins TRBV10-1 and TRBJ2-6, with D tentatively TRBD2 (6 bases). Sequences were obtained from peripheral blood. This clonotype was obtained from a man in his 70s with active COVID-19. CDR3 in amino acids: CASSEGGSGANVLTF. DNA for the CDR3: TGCGCCAGCAGTGAGGGGGGGTCTGGGGCCAACGTCCTGACTTTC.